These 26 T cell receptor beta chains were all obtained from the same sample, sequenced in a study of blood T cell repertoires in COVID-19. Method: immunoSEQ multiplex PCR; TCRdb's copy keeps in-frame clones and lacks some. The sample has approximately 220,000 clones, about nine tenths seen once; the top ten hold 2.2%. The sequenced sample was peripheral blood. Source of these receptors: a woman aged 45-65 years with acute or convalescent COVID-19.

For the CDR3, the DNA is TGTGCCAGCAGCTTAGAGATGCGGGGCACTGAAGCTTTCTTT. Its translation: CASSLEMRGTEAFF. This chain uses TRBV11-2 with TRBJ1-1; D call uncertain. Looked up from germline, CDR1 is SGHAT and CDR2 is FQNNGV. The ends were cut back, 0 bases at V and 4 bases at J, with 9 bases in the middle. The CDR3 has 14 residues. The full variable domain, completed using reference TRBV11-2 and TRBJ1-1, is EAGVAQSPRYKIIEKRQSVAFWCNPISGHATLYWYQQILGQGPKLLIQFQNNGVVDDSQLPKDRFSAERLKGVDSTLKIQPAKLEDSAVYLCASSLEMRGTEAFFGQGTRLTVV.

The chain has TRBV6-5 and TRBJ1-4; D unresolved. V was clipped by 0 bases and J by 6 bases, with 11 bases between them. CDR1 and CDR2 (germline): MNHEY, SVGAGI. This CDR3 spans 15 amino acids. The CDR3 DNA sequence: TGTGCCAGCAGTTACTCGACGGCGACTTATGAAAAACTGTTTTTT. Protein sequence: CASSYSTATYEKLFF.

This clone was counted once. The chain links TRBV7-9 to TRBJ1-3, with 7 bases fitting TRBD1. This CDR3 region has 15 residues. Per germline, CDR1 SEHNR and CDR2 FQNEAQ (reference sequence). V was pared by 4 bases and J by 0 bases, with 3 bases of the junction left unmatched. This chain's CDR3 is CASSSGQSSGNTIYF. The CDR3 region has the DNA TGTGCCAGCAGCTCGGGACAGTCCTCTGGAAACACCATATATTTT.

CDR3 nucleotides: TGTGCCAGCAGCTTAGAGAGCAGGGGCGGTGAAGCTTTCTTT. Translation: CASSLESRGGEAFF. The chain employs TRBV7-9 and TRBJ1-1; D is possibly TRBD1 (6 bases). V was pared by 1 base and J by 7 bases, with 13 bases between. CDR3 length: 14 residues. In germline, CDR1 is SEHNR, CDR2 FQNEAQ (reference sequence).

This clone showed up just once. The V call is TRBV9, the J call TRBJ2-1; D perhaps matches TRBD2 (5 bases). V lost 0 bases and J 0 bases, leaving 7 bases between the germline ends. In germline, CDR1 is SGDLS, CDR2 YYNGEE. This CDR3 region has 15 residues. CDR3 sequence reads: CASSVVGVSYNEQFF. For the CDR3, the DNA is TGTGCCAGCAGCGTAGTGGGAGTCTCCTACAATGAGCAGTTCTTC.

This CDR3 reads CASGLYRGAGANVLTF. The CDR3 DNA follows: TGTGCTAGTGGTCTATACAGGGGAGCCGGGGCCAACGTCCTGACTTTC. The chain uses TRBV12-5 and TRBJ2-6; 7 bases map to TRBD1. V lost 5 bases, J lost 4 bases, and 8 bases stayed unmatched. Germline V gene lookup returns CDR1 LGHNT and CDR2 FRNRAP. The length of the CDR3 is 16 residues.

The table lists this clone with a few counts. The chain recombines TRBV5-4 with TRBJ2-5; TRBD2 aligns across 9 bases. CDR1 and CDR2 from the germline V gene are SGHNT and YYREEE (reference sequence). With 4 bases clipped from V and 6 bases from J, the junction kept 10 bases outside the gene matches. The CDR3 contains 15 residues. The CDR3 DNA reads as TGTGCCAGCAGCAAACCTACTAGCGGGCCAAAGACCCAGTACTTC. Its protein is CASSKPTSGPKTQYF.

In this sample, this clone turned up a few times. The chain combines TRBV7-9 with TRBJ2-1; TRBD2 agrees at 10 bases. Germline CDR1 SEHNR, CDR2 FQNEAQ (reference sequence). CDR3 size: 13 residues. Trimming cost V 6 bases and J 8 bases; bases outside gene matches: 4. CDR3: CASSVTSGDEQFF. Written as DNA, the CDR3 is TGTGCCAGCAGTGTCACTAGCGGGGATGAGCAGTTCTTC.

The chain employs TRBV19 and TRBJ1-1; D not certain. V was pared by 9 bases and J by 0 bases, with 11 bases between. The CDR3 is 13 residues long. CDR1 and CDR2 (germline): LNHDA, SQIVND (reference sequence). DNA of the CDR3: TGTGCCAGCGGGTTCTTTGTGAACACTGAAGCTTTCTTT. It is translated as CASGFFVNTEAFF.

The chain employs TRBV18 and TRBJ2-1; TRBD2 matches at 9 bases. Germline V gene lookup returns CDR1 KGHSH and CDR2 LQKENI. V trimming: 4 bases; J trimming: 9 bases; junction bases outside the gene matches: 7. The CDR3 is made up of 14 amino acids. The CDR3 here is CASSRTSEQSEQFF. The CDR3 coding sequence is TGTGCCAGCTCACGGACTAGCGAACAATCTGAGCAGTTCTTC.

The chain links TRBV24-1 to TRBJ2-1; perhaps TRBD1 as D (6 bases). The CDR3 has 13 residues. CDR1 KGHDR and CDR2 SFDVKD come from the germline V gene. V was trimmed by 6 bases and J by 7 bases, leaving 12 bases between them. The CDR3 DNA follows: TGTGCCACCAGTCGCAGGGGCCAAAATGAGCAGTTCTTC. Its translation: CATSRRGQNEQFF.

As for this clone: The same CDR3 can be traced to other DNA sequences in this sample. The chain joins TRBV4-3 to TRBJ2-2, with 8 bases that match TRBD2. The CDR3 has 17 amino acids. J gave up 6 bases and V 1 base, and 10 bases lay outside the gene matches. The germline V gene encodes CDR1 LGHNA and CDR2 YSLEER. CDR3 nucleotides: TGCGCCAGCAGCCAAGTTGGCGGGGGGCGGGGGCCCGGGGAGCTGTTTTTT. Translated: CASSQVGGGRGPGELFF.

The CDR3 DNA reads TGTGCCAGCAGCTCCCGGGACAGCCTCCGTTATGGCTACACCTTC. Translated: CASSSRDSLRYGYTF. The J gene is TRBJ1-2, the V gene TRBV7-2; TRBD1 matches 7 bases. This CDR3 contains 15 residues. The J segment lost 5 bases and the V segment lost 4 bases, leaving 10 bases of the junction unmatched. Germline V lookup: CDR1 SGHTA, CDR2 FQGNSA.

The chain links TRBV5-4 to TRBJ2-5, with 16 bases aligning to TRBD2. Germline CDR1 and CDR2: SGHNT and YYREEE (reference sequence). With V trimmed by 4 bases and J by 5 bases, 11 bases remained unmatched. The CDR3 has 18 amino acids. The CDR3 reads CASSAPGTSGRAGETQYF. CDR3 coding DNA: TGTGCCAGCAGCGCCCCCGGGACTAGCGGGAGGGCCGGGGAGACCCAGTACTTC.

The rearrangement joins TRBV7-3 to TRBJ1-5; the D is unclear. Trimming stripped 5 bases from V and 4 bases from J, with 9 bases between. Looked up from germline, CDR1 is SGHTA and CDR2 is FQGTGA. The length of the CDR3 is 13 residues. The DNA of the CDR3 is TGTGCCAGCAGCCAGGACTGGAATCAGCCCCAGCATTTT. Its translation is CASSQDWNQPQHF.

The V and J genes are TRBV5-1 and TRBJ1-1; TRBD1 matches at 7 bases. Germline V gene data show CDR1 as SGHRS and CDR2 as YFSETQ. V lost 0 bases and J lost 4; bases outside the gene matches: 3. There are 14 residues in the CDR3. In DNA form, the CDR3 reads TGCGCCAGCAGCTTGGACAGGGGAATCACTGAAGCTTTCTTT. Protein: CASSLDRGITEAFF.

V gene TRBV27 combines with J gene TRBJ1-1, with no clear D. CDR1 and CDR2 (germline): MNHEY, SMNVEV (reference sequence). This CDR3 contains 13 residues. In DNA, the CDR3 is TGTGCAGCGAGAGCGGGGTTAGGCACTGAAGCTTTCTTT. It codes for CAARAGLGTEAFF.

The chain employs TRBV20-1 and TRBJ2-1, with a tentative D call TRBD2 (6 bases). V gave up 3 bases and J gave up 6 bases, with 15 bases separating them. Germline values: CDR1 DFQATT, CDR2 SNEGSKA (reference sequence). The CDR3 is 14 residues long. CDR3 coding DNA: TGCAGTGCTAGTTGGCAGGGAGGCCCCAATGAGCAGTTCTTC. This sequence encodes CSASWQGGPNEQFF.

The rearrangement links TRBV7-2 to TRBJ2-1; the D is unclear. Germline CDR1 SGHTA, CDR2 FQGNSA. The CDR3 length is 15 residues. Trimming removed 10 bases at V and 4 bases at J, with 20 bases between. CDR3 sequence (DNA): TGTGCCACTGGGCCTCTCGCCAGTTGGTACAATGAGCAGTTCTTC. This sequence encodes CATGPLASWYNEQFF. The entire variable domain, with the rest obtained from reference TRBV7-2 and TRBJ2-1, is as follows: GAGVSQSPSNKVTEKGKDVELRCDPISGHTALYWYRQSLGQGLEFLIYFQGNSAPDKSGLPSDRFSAERTGGSVSTLTIQRTQQEDSAVYLCATGPLASWYNEQFFGPGTRLTVL.

V is TRBV7-9 and J is TRBJ1-4; unclear D gene. The CDR3 has 14 residues. Looked up from germline, CDR1 is SEHNR and CDR2 is FQNEAQ (reference sequence). Trimming removed 4 bases at V and 7 bases at J, with 13 bases between. The CDR3 coding sequence is TGTGCCAGCAGCTCCGTCGGGGAGGTTGAAAAACTGTTTTTT. This encodes CASSSVGEVEKLFF.

This clone was recorded once. The chain uses TRBV11-3 and TRBJ1-5; D is perhaps TRBD1 (6 bases). The CDR3 loop spans 13 amino acids. Germline CDR1 SGHNT, CDR2 YENEEA. With 5 bases removed from V and 7 bases from J, the gap between germline ends came to 12 bases. CDR3: CASSLRGGQPQHF. The CDR3 DNA reads as TGTGCCAGCAGCCTCAGGGGCGGGCAGCCCCAGCATTTT.

The chain uses TRBV9 and TRBJ2-1, with 8 bases fitting TRBD2. J was trimmed by 2 bases and V by 0 bases; bases with no gene match: 4. Germline V gene data show CDR1 as SGDLS and CDR2 as YYNGEE. The CDR3 contains 16 residues. The DNA for the CDR3 is TGTGCCAGCAGCGTAGGAGCGGGGGCACCCTACAATGAGCAGTTCTTC. Translation gives CASSVGAGAPYNEQFF.

The CDR3, as DNA: TGTGCCAGCAGATCTAGCGGGGGGGAATACAATGAGCAGTTCTTC. Translation gives CASRSSGGEYNEQFF. This chain links TRBV27 with TRBJ2-1; 12 bases align to TRBD2. In germline, CDR1 is MNHEY, CDR2 SMNVEV (reference sequence). CDR3 length equals 15 residues. V dropped 6 bases and J dropped 4; count of bases not matched to a gene: 4.

In this sample, this clone turned up once. The V and J genes are TRBV6-2 or TRBV6-3 and TRBJ1-4, with D possibly being TRBD1 (6 bases). The germline V and J ends were trimmed by 0 bases and 7 bases, with 21 bases remaining between them. This CDR3 is built from 18 residues. Germline CDR1 reads MNHEY; CDR2 reads SVGEGT. DNA for the CDR3: TGTGCCAGCAGTTACTCAGTTTCGGACAGCCTTGATTTTGAAAAACTGTTTTTT. It yields the protein CASSYSVSDSLDFEKLFF.

This chain joins TRBV7-2 and TRBJ1-5; no clear D gene. CDR3 length equals 15 residues. V was clipped by 5 bases and J by 2 bases, with 13 bases between them. CDR1 is SGHTA, CDR2 FQGNSA, per germline. CDR3 region: CASSPNAGGNQPQHF. Written as DNA, the CDR3 is TGTGCCAGCAGCCCGAACGCTGGAGGCAATCAGCCCCAGCATTTT.

The chain uses TRBV19 and TRBJ1-4; TRBD1 matches 7 bases. CDR3 length: 16 residues. Germline V lookup: CDR1 LNHDA, CDR2 SQIVND (reference sequence). Trimming cost V 7 bases and J 0 bases; bases outside gene matches: 8. The CDR3 DNA reads TGTGCCAGTAACTGGAGACAGGGAGCAACTAATGAAAAACTGTTTTTT. It encodes CASNWRQGATNEKLFF.